This T cell receptor (beta chain) emerged from a study of blood T cell repertoires in COVID-19. For the study at large: Researchers got acute and convalescent COVID-19 samples from the United States, Italy and Spain. PBMCs, B-cell-depleted T cells, or T cells provided the cDNA or gDNA that made up the material.

TCRdb keeps only in-frame clones here, not all; method: immunoSEQ multiplex PCR. The top ten clones hold 2.4% of a sample with 100,000 to 130,000 clones, roughly 85% of them seen once. Unmatched junction bases numbered 5, after V lost 6 bases and J lost 1 base. The CDR3 is made up of 14 amino acids. Germline lookup yields CDR1 KGHSH and CDR2 LQKENI. The rearrangement links TRBV18 to TRBJ2-7, with 8 positions matching TRBD2. This TCR derives from a human donor in a cohort sampled during active COVID-19. Sequenced sample: peripheral blood. CDR3 DNA: TGTGCCAGCTCGGGGGTAGCGGGATCCTACGAGCAGTACTTC. As protein: CASSGVAGSYEQYF. Looking up the rest from reference TRBV18 and TRBJ2-7 gives the full variable domain: NAGVMQNPRHLVRRRGQEARLRCSPMKGHSHVYWYRQLPEEGLKFMVYLQKENIIDESGMPKERFSAEFPKEGPSILRIQQVVRGDSAAYFCASSGVAGSYEQYFGPGTRLTVT.